The next 30 T cell receptor beta chains were all read from a single sample in a study of cytomegalovirus exposure and HLA in healthy donors. The PCR ran on 60 Vbeta and 13 Jbeta primers. Profiling relied on immunoSEQ multiplex PCR, and the TCRdb table lists in-frame clones only, not all of them. This table holds 110,000 to 150,000 clones, 79% found once. The sample taken for sequencing was PBMCs. Every receptor here comes from a female donor in good health and CMV-seronegative.

This chain uses TRBV30 with TRBJ2-4, with 7 nucleotides matching TRBD1. The V gene's germline CDR1 is GTSNPN and CDR2 SVGIG (reference sequence). Trimming took 3 bases from V and 5 from J; bases not matched to a gene: 4. The CDR3 is 13 residues long. This CDR3 reads CAWRGDRENIQYF. The CDR3 DNA reads TGTGCCTGGAGGGGGGACAGAGAAAACATTCAGTACTTC.

This chain joins TRBV29-1 and TRBJ2-5; TRBD2 matches at 9 bases. CDR1 SQVTM and CDR2 ANQGSEA come from the germline V gene. V shed 4 bases, J shed 4 bases, and the junction held 10 bases outside the gene matches. This CDR3 contains 15 residues. The DNA of the CDR3 is TGCAGCGTTGTCACCCGTGGTAGCGGGAGAGAGACCCAGTACTTC. This translates into CSVVTRGSGRETQYF.

The rearrangement links TRBV11-3 to TRBJ2-5; 8 bases map to TRBD2. V was pared by 6 bases and J by 3 bases, with 3 bases of the junction left unmatched. The CDR3 has 13 residues. The V gene's germline CDR1 is SGHNT and CDR2 YENEEA. The DNA for the CDR3 is TGTGCCAGCAGTTACGGGAGGGAAGAGACCCAGTACTTC. It is translated as CASSYGREETQYF.

V usage is TRBV7-6 and J usage is TRBJ2-4, with TRBD2 as a possible D gene (7 bases). There are 13 residues in the CDR3. The ends were cut back, 7 bases at V and 6 bases at J, with 13 bases in the middle. Germline lookup yields CDR1 SGHVS and CDR2 FNYEAQ. The CDR3 bases are TGTGCCAGCAACCTCGGGGGGCCAAACATTCAGTACTTC. Amino acids: CASNLGGPNIQYF.

V usage is TRBV5-6 and J usage is TRBJ2-3, with 7 bases matching TRBD2. V was pared by 1 base and J by 4 bases, with 3 bases of the junction left unmatched. Germline V gene sequence: CDR1 SGHDT, CDR2 YYEEEE. The CDR3 is 14 residues long. The CDR3 nucleotides read TGTGCCAGCAGCTTGAGCGGGAACGCAGATACGCAGTATTTT. It codes for CASSLSGNADTQYF.

This clone has at least ten counts. J is TRBJ2-5 and V is TRBV19, with TRBD2 as a possible D gene (6 bases). Trimming removed 2 bases from V and 4 bases from J, with 11 bases in between. Germline V gives CDR1 LNHDA, CDR2 SQIVND (reference sequence). The CDR3 loop spans 14 amino acids. The CDR3 loop is CASSITGVTETQYF. DNA for the CDR3: TGTGCCAGTAGTATAACGGGAGTGACAGAGACCCAGTACTTC.

Points on this clone: Other DNA sequences from this sample encode an identical CDR3 as well. The chain employs TRBV5-1 and TRBJ1-1; TRBD1 agrees at 8 bases. Per germline, CDR1 SGHRS and CDR2 YFSETQ. After removal of 4 bases from V and 0 bases from J, the junction contained 2 bases not matched to a gene. The CDR3 length is 14 residues. Here the CDR3 DNA reads TGCGCCAGCAGCCCACAGGGGGTGAACACTGAAGCTTTCTTT. This translates into CASSPQGVNTEAFF.

The chain is built from TRBV5-5 and TRBJ2-1; 10 bases align to TRBD2. The CDR3 is 14 amino acids. Germline V gives CDR1 SGHKS, CDR2 YYEKEE (reference sequence). J gave up 5 bases and V 3 bases, and 2 bases lay outside the gene matches. For the CDR3, the DNA is TGTGCCAGCAGCTGGGGACTAGCGAACAATGAGCAGTTCTTC. Translated, it gives CASSWGLANNEQFF.

V usage is TRBV5-5 and J usage is TRBJ2-3, with a tentative D call TRBD1 (5 bases). V lost 0 bases and J 0 bases, leaving 8 bases between the germline ends. Germline values: CDR1 SGHKS, CDR2 YYEKEE (reference sequence). The CDR3 is 15 amino acids. CDR3 residues: CASSLDWTSTDTQYF. CDR3 sequence (DNA): TGTGCCAGCAGCTTGGACTGGACAAGCACAGATACGCAGTATTTT.

The chain couples TRBV7-2 to TRBJ2-1, with D tentatively TRBD2 (5 bases). Trimming took 2 bases from V and 0 from J, leaving 17 bases between them. CDR3 length: 18 residues. The V gene's germline CDR1 is SGHTA and CDR2 FQGNSA. The CDR3 coding sequence is TGTGCCAGCAGCTTAAAAAGCGGCCCTTTGCGCTCCTACAATGAGCAGTTCTTC. Encoded protein: CASSLKSGPLRSYNEQFF.

This chain connects TRBV13 to TRBJ2-1; D is unresolved. The CDR3 has 11 amino acids. CDR1 and CDR2 from the germline V gene are PRHDT and FYEKMQ (reference sequence). V was cut by 2 bases and J by 8 bases, with 4 bases left in between. The CDR3 DNA sequence: TGTGCCAGCAGCTTATCCGATGAGCAGTTCTTC. Amino acids: CASSLSDEQFF.

The chain has TRBV11-2 and TRBJ2-5; a weak D match, TRBD2 (5 bases). V lost 5 bases and J lost 10, with 14 bases in between. CDR3 length equals 12 residues. In germline, CDR1 is SGHAT, CDR2 FQNNGV. CDR3 in amino acids: CASSPLANLQYF. Written as DNA, the CDR3 is TGTGCCAGCAGCCCCCTAGCTAATCTCCAGTACTTC.

The rearrangement joins TRBV30 to TRBJ2-7; D gene ambiguous. The V end was cut by 2 bases, the J end by 4 bases, with 9 bases between. CDR1 GTSNPN and CDR2 SVGIG come from the germline V gene (reference sequence). The CDR3 consists of 12 residues. The CDR3 spells CAWSTASYEQYF. The CDR3 coding sequence is TGTGCCTGGAGTACAGCCTCGTACGAGCAGTACTTC.

This clone showed up just a few times. This sequence joins TRBV9 and TRBJ2-4; the match to TRBD2 covers 15 bases. The germline CDR1 and CDR2 sequences are SGDLS and YYNGEE. The CDR3 covers 15 residues. Trimming cost V 3 bases and J 9 bases; bases outside gene matches: 4. As DNA, the CDR3 is TGTGCCAGCAGCGCCGGACTAGCGGGGGGGCGCATTCAGTACTTC. This encodes CASSAGLAGGRIQYF.

The V call is TRBV6-5, the J call TRBJ2-5; 9 nucleotides match TRBD2. V trimming: 4 bases; J trimming: 4 bases; junction bases outside the gene matches: 7. The CDR3 has 15 amino acids. Germline V lookup: CDR1 MNHEY, CDR2 SVGAGI. The CDR3 DNA reads TGTGCCAGCAGTTCTTTAGCGGGAGAAGCAGAGACCCAGTACTTC. Amino acids: CASSSLAGEAETQYF.

This clone was counted ten times or more. This chain links TRBV27 with TRBJ2-7, with 8 bases identical to TRBD2. Trimming removed 0 bases from V and 1 base from J; junction bases left unmatched: 8. Germline lookup yields CDR1 MNHEY and CDR2 SMNVEV (reference sequence). This CDR3 comprises 17 residues. The CDR3 DNA sequence: TGTGCCAGCAGTTTATCAATACGAACTAGCGGATCCTACGAGCAGTACTTC. Protein sequence: CASSLSIRTSGSYEQYF.

The genes are TRBV5-1 and TRBJ2-1; no firm D call. CDR1 SGHRS and CDR2 YFSETQ come from the germline V gene. The CDR3 is 15 residues long. Trimming left V 4 bases short and J 7 bases short, with 18 bases between. This CDR3 reads CASSLPGAPMNEQFF. CDR3 DNA: TGCGCCAGCAGCCTACCCGGTGCCCCCATGAATGAGCAGTTCTTC.

V is TRBV28 and J is TRBJ1-5; 8 bases line up with TRBD1. Germline-derived CDR1 and CDR2 are MDHEN and SYDVKM. CDR3 length equals 16 residues. V gave up 5 bases and J gave up 0 bases; unmatched junction bases: 6. The CDR3 nucleotides are TGTGCCAGCAGTCTAACAGGGGGGTATAGCAATCAGCCCCAGCATTTT. Amino acids: CASSLTGGYSNQPQHF.

In its sample, this clone is medium-sized. The chain couples TRBV5-1 to TRBJ1-1; D is undetermined. The CDR3 spans 15 residues. The germline CDR1 and CDR2 sequences are SGHRS and YFSETQ. Trimming pared 3 bases from V and 5 bases from J, leaving 17 bases between. CDR3 nucleotides: TGCGCCAGCAGCTCAGGTCTCTTAAGTGGGACTGAAGCTTTCTTT. This encodes CASSSGLLSGTEAFF.

The rearrangement uses TRBV5-1 and TRBJ1-1, with 8 bases identical to TRBD1. Germline values: CDR1 SGHRS, CDR2 YFSETQ. The CDR3 is made up of 16 amino acids. With V trimmed by 0 bases and J by 4 bases, 8 bases remained unmatched. CDR3 protein: CASSLERTGRPTEAFF. CDR3 nucleotide sequence: TGCGCCAGCAGCTTGGAAAGGACAGGGAGGCCCACTGAAGCTTTCTTT.

CDR3 in DNA: TGTGCCACCAGCAGAGGGTTTGCGTTACCCCAGCATTTT. Its translation: CATSRGFALPQHF. The genes are TRBV15 and TRBJ1-5, with D hard to call. The germline V gene encodes CDR1 LNHNV and CDR2 YYDKDF (reference sequence). Trimming removed 1 base at V and 10 bases at J, with 11 bases between. CDR3 length: 13 residues.

The V gene is TRBV11-2, the J gene TRBJ1-2, with TRBD1 matching over 7 bases. The CDR3 spans 12 residues. Unmatched junction bases numbered 4, after V lost 5 bases and J lost 7 bases. CDR1 is SGHAT, CDR2 FQNNGV, per germline. In DNA form, the CDR3 reads TGTGCCAGCAGCGCGACAGGGTGTGGCTACACCTTC. Translating it yields CASSATGCGYTF.

CDR3 coding DNA: TGTGCCAGCAGCGTAGGAACTAGGCCTCTCGAGATGCAGTACTTC. Its protein product is CASSVGTRPLEMQYF. This chain connects TRBV9 to TRBJ2-7; D is possibly TRBD2 (5 bases). V gave up 0 bases and J gave up 9 bases, with 19 bases separating them. In germline, CDR1 is SGDLS, CDR2 YYNGEE. This CDR3 is 15 amino acids long.

In this sample, this clone turned up a few times. The chain combines TRBV11-2 with TRBJ2-5, with D possibly being TRBD2 (6 bases). Germline loops: CDR1 SGHAT, CDR2 FQNNGV. Deletions cut 7 bases from V and 4 bases from J, with 22 bases between. This CDR3 region has 16 residues. The CDR3 DNA reads as TGTGCCAGCACCCCGGGGGAGGCTAGCTTAGGAGAGACCCAGTACTTC. Translating it yields CASTPGEASLGETQYF.

This sequence joins TRBV7-9 and TRBJ1-4, with 9 bases lining up with TRBD1. The CDR3 is made up of 15 amino acids. The germline gives CDR1 SEHNR, CDR2 FQNEAQ (reference sequence). V trimming: 1 base; J trimming: 8 bases; junction bases outside the gene matches: 5. In DNA form, the CDR3 reads TGTGCCAGCAGCTTAGTCGGACAGGGGCACGAAAAACTGTTTTTT. Protein: CASSLVGQGHEKLFF. The variable domain in full, with the rest retrieved from reference TRBV7-9 and TRBJ1-4, is DTGVSQNPRHKITKRGQNVTFRCDPISEHNRLYWYRQTLGQGPEFLTYFQNEAQLEKSRLLSDRFSAERPKGSFSTLEIQRTEQGDSAMYLCASSLVGQGHEKLFFGSGTQLSVL.

This clone was seen a few times. The gene calls are TRBV4-1 and TRBJ1-5; D is unresolved. There are 14 residues in the CDR3. V lost 4 bases, J lost 5 bases, and 12 bases lay in between. The V gene's germline CDR1 is MGHRA and CDR2 YSYEKL. This CDR3 is CASSLNIGDQPQHF. The CDR3 nucleotides read TGCGCCAGCAGCCTAAACATCGGGGATCAGCCCCAGCATTTT.

V and J are TRBV23-1 and TRBJ2-7; tentatively, D is TRBD1 (6 bases). TRBV23-1 falls under the ORF class, with uncertain function. The V end lost 2 bases, the J end lost 0 bases, and 11 bases lay between the germline ends. The CDR3 has 15 residues. The CDR3 region has the DNA TGCGCCAGCAGTCAACTGGACAGAAACTCCTACGAGCAGTACTTC. The encoded protein is CASSQLDRNSYEQYF.

The V and J genes are TRBV28 and TRBJ2-2; weak D call: TRBD1 (6 bases). Trimming took off 8 bases at V and 0 bases at J, with 7 bases between the two ends. This CDR3 spans 13 amino acids. Per germline, CDR1 MDHEN and CDR2 SYDVKM. The CDR3 DNA sequence: TGTGCCAGCGGGACAACGAACACCGGGGAGCTGTTTTTT. Its protein product is CASGTTNTGELFF.

In its sample, this clone was seen a few times. The rearrangement uses TRBV19 and TRBJ1-6; no clear D. Trimming removed 5 bases from V and 11 bases from J, with 13 bases in between. CDR1 is LNHDA, CDR2 SQIVND, per germline (reference sequence). This CDR3 spans 13 amino acids. The CDR3 loop is CASSAQITAPLHF. CDR3 DNA: TGTGCCAGTAGTGCACAGATTACCGCACCCCTCCACTTT.

In the case of this clone: The junction differs from germline at one of its ends, possibly a read error. The chain couples TRBV2 to TRBJ1-1, with TRBD1 matching 9 bases. The CDR3 totals 13 residues. CDR1 and CDR2 from the germline V gene are SNHLY and FYNNEI. CDR3 nucleotides: TGCTGGGGACAGGGTCATATGAACACTGAAGCTTTCTTT. Its protein is CWGQGHMNTEAFF.